This TCR beta chain was sequenced for a study of T cell changes during pregnancy in multiple sclerosis. The assay was immunoSEQ multiplex PCR, and TCRdb's table has in-frame clones only and misses some. The sample has approximately 83,000 clones, 90% to 95% seen once; the top ten hold around 2.3%. The receptor was isolated from a female donor with multiple sclerosis, enrolled in a pregnancy study. Sequenced here: peripheral blood, sampled in the third trimester of pregnancy.

The CDR3 region is CASTAGGPTGELFF. The CDR3 DNA is TGTGCCAGCACAGCGGGAGGGCCAACCGGGGAGCTGTTTTTT. The chain recombines TRBV28 with TRBJ2-2; 10 bases are shared with TRBD2. Trimming took 7 bases from V and 5 from J; bases not matched to a gene: 4. CDR1 is MDHEN, CDR2 SYDVKM, per germline. The CDR3 contains 14 residues.